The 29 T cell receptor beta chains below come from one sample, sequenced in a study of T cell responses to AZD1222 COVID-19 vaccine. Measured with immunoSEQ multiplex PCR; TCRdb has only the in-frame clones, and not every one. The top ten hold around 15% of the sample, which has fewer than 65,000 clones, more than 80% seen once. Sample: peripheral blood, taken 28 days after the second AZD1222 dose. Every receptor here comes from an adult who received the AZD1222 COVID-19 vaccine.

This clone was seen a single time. CDR3 bases: TGTGCCAGCAGTTCCCACAGGAACGGTGGCTACACCTTC. Residues: CASSSHRNGGYTF. V gene TRBV6-1 combines with J gene TRBJ1-2; D is perhaps TRBD1 (5 bases). The V and J ends lost 5 bases and 7 bases respectively, with 14 bases between them. This CDR3 comprises 13 residues. Germline values: CDR1 MNHNS, CDR2 SASEGT.

DNA of the CDR3: TGTGCCAGCACCAGGACAGGTTTGAACACTGAAGCTTTCTTT. Its protein product is CASTRTGLNTEAFF. The chain recombines TRBV6-5 with TRBJ1-1; 7 nucleotides match TRBD1. The V gene end was trimmed by 7 bases and the J gene end by 0 bases; junction bases not matched to a gene: 5. Per the germline V gene, CDR1 is MNHEY and CDR2 is SVGAGI. The CDR3 is made up of 14 amino acids.

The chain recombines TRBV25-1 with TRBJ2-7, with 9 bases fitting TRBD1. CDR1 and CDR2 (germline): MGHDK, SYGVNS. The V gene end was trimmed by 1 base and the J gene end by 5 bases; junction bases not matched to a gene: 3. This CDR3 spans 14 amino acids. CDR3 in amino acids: CASSELGQGNEQYF. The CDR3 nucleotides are TGTGCCAGCAGTGAATTGGGACAGGGCAACGAGCAGTACTTC.

The CDR3 protein is CASSLPRSANYGYTF. The CDR3 DNA reads as TGTGCCAGCAGCTTACCCCGTTCGGCTAACTATGGCTACACCTTC. The gene calls are TRBV5-4 and TRBJ1-2; D gene ambiguous. Germline assignment: CDR1 SGHNT and CDR2 YYREEE (reference sequence). V lost 2 bases and J lost 0, with 11 bases in between. This CDR3 contains 15 residues.

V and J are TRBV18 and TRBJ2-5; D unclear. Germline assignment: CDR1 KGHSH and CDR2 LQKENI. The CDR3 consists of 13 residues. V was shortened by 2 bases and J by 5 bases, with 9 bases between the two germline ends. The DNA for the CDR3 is TGTGCCAGCTCACCAAGAAGGGATGAGACCCAGTACTTC. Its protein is CASSPRRDETQYF.

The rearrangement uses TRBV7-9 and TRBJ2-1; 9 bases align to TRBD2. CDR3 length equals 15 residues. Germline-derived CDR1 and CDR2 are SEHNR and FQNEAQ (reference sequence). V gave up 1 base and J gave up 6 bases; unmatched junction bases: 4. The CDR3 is CASSLVAGVVNEQFF. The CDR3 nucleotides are TGTGCCAGCAGCTTAGTAGCGGGAGTAGTCAATGAGCAGTTCTTC.

The chain's CDR3 is CASRAWDTSYGYTF. The CDR3 DNA follows: TGTGCCAGCAGAGCTTGGGACACCAGCTATGGCTACACCTTC. The rearrangement links TRBV2 to TRBJ1-2, with a tentative D call TRBD1 (6 bases). V lost 6 bases and J 4 bases, leaving 15 bases between the germline ends. The CDR3 spans 14 residues. Looked up from germline, CDR1 is SNHLY and CDR2 is FYNNEI.

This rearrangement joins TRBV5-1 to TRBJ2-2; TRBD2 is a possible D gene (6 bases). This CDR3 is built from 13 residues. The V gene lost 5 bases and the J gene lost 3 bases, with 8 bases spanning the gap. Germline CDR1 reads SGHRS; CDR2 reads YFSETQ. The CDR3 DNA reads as TGCGCCAGCAGGTGGGAGGACACCGGGGAGCTGTTTTTT. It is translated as CASRWEDTGELFF.

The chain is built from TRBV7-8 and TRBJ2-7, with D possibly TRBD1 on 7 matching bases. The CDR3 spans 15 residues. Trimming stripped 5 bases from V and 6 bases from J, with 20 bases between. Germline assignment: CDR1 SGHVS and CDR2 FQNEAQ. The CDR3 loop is CASSTRGAMPLEQYF. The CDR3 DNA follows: TGTGCCAGCAGCACCAGGGGGGCCATGCCTCTCGAGCAGTACTTC.

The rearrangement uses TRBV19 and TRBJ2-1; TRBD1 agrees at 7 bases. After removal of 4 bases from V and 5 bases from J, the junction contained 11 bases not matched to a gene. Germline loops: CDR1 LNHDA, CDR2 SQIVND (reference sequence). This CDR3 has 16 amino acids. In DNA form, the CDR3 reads TGTGCCAGTAGTACCCAGAGGGACAGCCTAAACAATGAGCAGTTCTTC. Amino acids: CASSTQRDSLNNEQFF.

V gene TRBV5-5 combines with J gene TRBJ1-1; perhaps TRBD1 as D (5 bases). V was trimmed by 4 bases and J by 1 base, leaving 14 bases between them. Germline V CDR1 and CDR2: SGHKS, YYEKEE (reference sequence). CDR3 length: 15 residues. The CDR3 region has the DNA TGTGCCAGCAGCCCAGGGCGGGCAGCGAACACTGAAGCTTTCTTT. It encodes CASSPGRAANTEAFF.

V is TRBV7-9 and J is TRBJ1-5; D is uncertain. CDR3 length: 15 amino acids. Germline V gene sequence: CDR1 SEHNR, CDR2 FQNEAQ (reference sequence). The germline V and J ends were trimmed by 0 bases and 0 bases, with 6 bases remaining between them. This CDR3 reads CASSLAGSSNQPQHF. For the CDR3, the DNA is TGTGCCAGCAGCTTAGCAGGGAGTAGCAATCAGCCCCAGCATTTT.

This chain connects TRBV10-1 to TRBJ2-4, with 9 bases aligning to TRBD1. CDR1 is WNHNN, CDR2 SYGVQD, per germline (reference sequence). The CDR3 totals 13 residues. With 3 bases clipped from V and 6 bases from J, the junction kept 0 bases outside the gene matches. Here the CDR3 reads CASSEQGANIQYF. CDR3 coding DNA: TGCGCCAGCAGTGAACAGGGGGCAAACATTCAGTACTTC.

The CDR3 region is CASSAGTSGRASDTQYF. The CDR3 DNA follows: TGTGCCAGCAGCGCAGGGACTAGCGGGAGGGCCTCAGATACGCAGTATTTT. The V gene is TRBV7-9, the J gene TRBJ2-3, with TRBD2 matching 16 bases. The CDR3 has 17 residues. With 5 bases clipped from V and 4 bases from J, the junction kept 6 bases outside the gene matches. Germline V gene data show CDR1 as SEHNR and CDR2 as FQNEAQ (reference sequence).

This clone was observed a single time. CDR3 bases: TGTGCCACCAGGCCTGGGGGACCTAACTATGGCTACACCTTC. It codes for CATRPGGPNYGYTF. This chain links TRBV24-1 with TRBJ1-2; a possible D gene is TRBD1 (5 bases). CDR3 length: 14 amino acids. CDR1 and CDR2 from the germline V gene are KGHDR and SFDVKD. V was trimmed by 7 bases and J by 0 bases, leaving 11 bases between them.

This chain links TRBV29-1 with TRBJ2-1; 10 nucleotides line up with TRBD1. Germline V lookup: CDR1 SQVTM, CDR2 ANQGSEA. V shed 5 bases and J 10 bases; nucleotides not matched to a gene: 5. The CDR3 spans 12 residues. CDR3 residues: CSVRQGAKEQFF. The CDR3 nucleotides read TGCAGCGTTCGACAGGGGGCGAAGGAGCAGTTCTTC.

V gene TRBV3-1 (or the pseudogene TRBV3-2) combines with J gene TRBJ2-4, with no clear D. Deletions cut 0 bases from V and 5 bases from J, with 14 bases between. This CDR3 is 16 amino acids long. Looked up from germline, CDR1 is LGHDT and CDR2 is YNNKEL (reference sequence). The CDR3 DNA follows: TGTGCCAGCAGCCAAGAGTCCCCAGCAGAGGAAAACATTCAGTACTTC. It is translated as CASSQESPAEENIQYF.

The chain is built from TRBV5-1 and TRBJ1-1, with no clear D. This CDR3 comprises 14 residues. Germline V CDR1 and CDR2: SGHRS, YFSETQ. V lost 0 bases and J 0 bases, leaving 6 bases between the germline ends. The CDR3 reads CASSLGQMNTEAFF. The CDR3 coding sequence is TGCGCCAGCAGCTTGGGGCAGATGAACACTGAAGCTTTCTTT. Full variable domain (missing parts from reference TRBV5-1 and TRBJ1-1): KAGVTQTPRYLIKTRGQQVTLSCSPISGHRSVSWYQQTPGQGLQFLFEYFSETQRNKGNFPGRFSGRQFSNSRSEMNVSTLELGDSALYLCASSLGQMNTEAFFGQGTRLTVV.

CDR3 sequence (DNA): TGTGCCAGCAGCCAGCCGGGTACTGAAGCTTTCTTT. Translation gives CASSQPGTEAFF. The chain employs TRBV3-1 (or the pseudogene TRBV3-2) and TRBJ1-1; no reliable D call. Trimming cost V 3 bases and J 5 bases, with 7 bases left between them. Germline values: CDR1 LGHDT, CDR2 YNNKEL (reference sequence). The length of the CDR3 is 12 residues.

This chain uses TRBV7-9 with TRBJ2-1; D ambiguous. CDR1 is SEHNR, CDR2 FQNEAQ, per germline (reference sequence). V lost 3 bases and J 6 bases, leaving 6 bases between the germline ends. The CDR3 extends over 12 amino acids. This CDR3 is CASSFALNEQFF. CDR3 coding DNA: TGTGCCAGCAGCTTCGCCCTCAATGAGCAGTTCTTC. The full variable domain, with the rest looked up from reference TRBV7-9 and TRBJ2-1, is DTGVSQNPRHKITKRGQNVTFRCDPISEHNRLYWYRQTLGQGPEFLTYFQNEAQLEKSRLLSDRFSAERPKGSFSTLEIQRTEQGDSAMYLCASSFALNEQFFGPGTRLTVL.

This CDR3 is CASSAGAAYYYEQYF. The CDR3 DNA follows: TGTGCCAGCAGCGCGGGGGCAGCGTACTACTACGAGCAGTACTTC. The chain has TRBV11-2 and TRBJ2-7, with D possibly matching TRBD2 (7 bases). V was shortened by 5 bases and J by 3 bases, with 17 bases between the two germline ends. The germline V gene has CDR1 SGHAT and CDR2 FQNNGV. This CDR3 is built from 15 residues.

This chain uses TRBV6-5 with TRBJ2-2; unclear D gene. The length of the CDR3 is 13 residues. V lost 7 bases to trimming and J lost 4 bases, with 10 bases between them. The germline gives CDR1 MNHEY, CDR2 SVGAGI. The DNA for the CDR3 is TGTGCCAGCACCCACCCGGGCACCGGGGAGCTGTTTTTT. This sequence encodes CASTHPGTGELFF.

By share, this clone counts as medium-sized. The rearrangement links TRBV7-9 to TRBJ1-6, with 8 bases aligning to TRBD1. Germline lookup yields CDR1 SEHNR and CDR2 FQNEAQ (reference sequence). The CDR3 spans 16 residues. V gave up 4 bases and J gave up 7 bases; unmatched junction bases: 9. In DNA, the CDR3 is TGTGCCAGCAGCTACGGACAGGGCTTTTGGAATTCACCCCTCCACTTT. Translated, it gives CASSYGQGFWNSPLHF.

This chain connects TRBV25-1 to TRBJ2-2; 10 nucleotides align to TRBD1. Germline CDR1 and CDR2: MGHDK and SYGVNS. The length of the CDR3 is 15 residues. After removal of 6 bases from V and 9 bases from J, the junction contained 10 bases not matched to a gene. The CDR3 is CASRDLGTGDRELFF. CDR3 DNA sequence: TGTGCCAGCAGAGATTTAGGGACAGGGGATCGGGAGCTGTTTTTT.

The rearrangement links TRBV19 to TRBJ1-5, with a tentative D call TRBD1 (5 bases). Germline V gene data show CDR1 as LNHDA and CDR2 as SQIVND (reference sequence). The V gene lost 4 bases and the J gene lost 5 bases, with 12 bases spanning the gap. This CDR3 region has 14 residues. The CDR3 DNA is TGTGCCAGTAGTACTCAGGGTTGGGATCAGCCCCAGCATTTT. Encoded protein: CASSTQGWDQPQHF.

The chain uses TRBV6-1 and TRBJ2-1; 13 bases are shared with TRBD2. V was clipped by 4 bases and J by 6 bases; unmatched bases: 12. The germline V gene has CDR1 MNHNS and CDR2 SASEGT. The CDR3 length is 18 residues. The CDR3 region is CASSGRTSGSRVGNEQFF. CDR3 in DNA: TGTGCCAGCAGTGGAAGGACTAGCGGGAGTAGAGTAGGCAATGAGCAGTTCTTC.

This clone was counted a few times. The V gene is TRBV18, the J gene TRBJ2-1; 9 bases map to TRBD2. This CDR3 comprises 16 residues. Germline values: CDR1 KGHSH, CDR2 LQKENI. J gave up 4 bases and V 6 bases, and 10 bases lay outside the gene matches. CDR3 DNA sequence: TGTGCCAGCTCCCCCCGCGCTAGCGGGACTTACAATGAGCAGTTCTTC. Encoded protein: CASSPRASGTYNEQFF.

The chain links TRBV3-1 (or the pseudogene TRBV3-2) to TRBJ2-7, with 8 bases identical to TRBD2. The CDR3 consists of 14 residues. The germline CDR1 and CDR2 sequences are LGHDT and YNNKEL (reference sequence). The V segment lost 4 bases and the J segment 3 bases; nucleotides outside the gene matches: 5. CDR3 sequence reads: CASSPRGLDYEQYF. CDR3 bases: TGTGCCAGCAGCCCGAGGGGACTAGACTACGAGCAGTACTTC.

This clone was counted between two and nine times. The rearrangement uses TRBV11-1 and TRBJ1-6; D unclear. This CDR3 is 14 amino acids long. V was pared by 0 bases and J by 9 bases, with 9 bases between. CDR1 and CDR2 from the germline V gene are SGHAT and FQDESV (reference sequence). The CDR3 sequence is CASSLAAARSPLHF. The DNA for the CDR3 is TGTGCCAGCAGCTTAGCGGCGGCTCGTTCACCCCTCCACTTT.